This T cell receptor beta chain was profiled in a study of metastatic and nonmetastatic thyroid tumors. Study at large: From malignant and benign thyroid patients, repertoires in blood and in tumor or nodule tissue were compared.

Trimming stripped 6 bases from V and 2 bases from J, with 13 bases between. The CDR3 is 14 residues long. Germline V lookup: CDR1 MNHEY, CDR2 SMNVEV (reference sequence). TCRdb re-clonotyped the PCR reads through MiXCR. The sample has some 69,000 clones, over 12% seen once; the top ten hold about 7%. Study-wide findings and caveats: Compared with benign nodules, malignant thyroid tumors were reported to have significantly higher TCR beta diversity in both blood and tumor.

This clone has more than one count but fewer than ten. Its antigen is unidentified. No patient received treatment before thyroid surgery. The receptor's source is a male donor with papillary thyroid cancer or a benign thyroid nodule (not recorded which). Some clones in this sample may be carry-over from other donors' samples. The sample consisted of blood. This rearrangement joins TRBV27 to TRBJ1-1; D is possibly TRBD1 (5 bases). The CDR3 here is CASRPGRENTEAFF. The CDR3, as DNA: TGTGCCAGCAGGCCGGGACGGGAAAACACTGAAGCTTTCTTT.